The 29 T cell receptor beta chains below were found in one sample sequenced in a study of OX40 agonist ivuxolimab in advanced cancers. The method was immunoSEQ multiplex PCR; TCRdb's version includes in-frame clones alone and lacks a portion of them. The sample records 50,000 to 70,000 clones, more than 75% being singletons. The sample consisted of CD4+ or CD8+ T cells sorted from blood, taken in a trial of the OX40 agonist ivuxolimab. These receptors all stem from an adult with an advanced solid tumor such as melanoma, head and neck, liver or kidney cancer.

The chain has TRBV30 and TRBJ1-3; D not resolved. Deletions cut 0 bases from V and 0 bases from J, with 6 bases between. The V gene's germline CDR1 is GTSNPN and CDR2 SVGIG (reference sequence). There are 14 residues in the CDR3. The chain's CDR3 is CAWSVSFSGNTIYF. CDR3 nucleotide sequence: TGTGCCTGGAGTGTTTCTTTCTCTGGAAACACCATATATTTT.

This clone is a singleton in its sample. This chain uses TRBV10-1 with TRBJ1-1, with D perhaps matching TRBD1 (5 bases). V was trimmed by 7 bases and J by 4 bases, leaving 13 bases between them. The CDR3 has 13 amino acids. CDR1 is WNHNN and CDR2 is SYGVQD in the germline V gene (reference sequence). The CDR3 here is CASKNRDATEAFF. The CDR3 DNA reads as TGCGCCAGCAAAAACCGGGACGCCACTGAAGCTTTCTTT.

The DNA for the CDR3 is TGTGCCAGCACCTGGGACAACGGAAACACCATATATTTT. As protein: CASTWDNGNTIYF. This chain uses TRBV6-5 with TRBJ1-3; D might be TRBD1 (6 bases). The CDR3 sequence is 13 residues long. The V end lost 7 bases, the J end lost 4 bases, and 11 bases lay between the germline ends. Germline lookup yields CDR1 MNHEY and CDR2 SVGAGI.

The table lists this clone with a few counts. V and J are TRBV6-1 and TRBJ1-2, with 7 bases that match TRBD1. CDR1 and CDR2 from the germline V gene are MNHNS and SASEGT. The CDR3 spans 13 residues. With 6 bases clipped from V and 3 bases from J, the junction kept 4 bases outside the gene matches. The CDR3 here is CASRPGTDYGYTF. The CDR3 nucleotides are TGTGCCAGCAGGCCCGGGACAGACTATGGCTACACCTTC.

This clone was seen a single time. The CDR3 spells CASSLSLSYGVWRYF. The DNA of the CDR3 is TGTGCCAGCAGCTTATCTCTTTCGTACGGGGTCTGGCGGTATTTT. This chain uses TRBV7-2 with TRBJ2-3, with a weak D call TRBD2 (5 bases). The V end was cut by 2 bases, the J end by 14 bases, with 23 bases between. Germline V gives CDR1 SGHTA, CDR2 FQGNSA. The CDR3 totals 15 residues.

The chain links TRBV5-4 to TRBJ2-5, with a weak D call TRBD2 (6 bases). V gave up 4 bases and J gave up 4 bases, with 8 bases separating them. The germline CDR1 and CDR2 sequences are SGHNT and YYREEE (reference sequence). CDR3 size: 12 residues. CDR3 sequence reads: CASSGTGETQYF. The CDR3 nucleotides are TGTGCCAGCAGCGGGACTGGAGAGACCCAGTACTTC. Using reference TRBV5-4 and TRBJ2-5 for the parts outside the CDR3, the full variable domain is ETGVTQSPTHLIKTRGQQVTLRCSSQSGHNTVSWYQQALGQGPQFIFQYYREEENGRGNFPPRFSGLQFPNYSSELNVNALELDDSALYLCASSGTGETQYFGPGTRLLVL.

J is TRBJ1-1 and V is TRBV18, with 11 bases that match TRBD1. The CDR3 length is 16 residues. Per the germline V gene, CDR1 is KGHSH and CDR2 is LQKENI. V was clipped by 4 bases and J by 4 bases; unmatched bases: 8. The CDR3 protein is CASSLGTGGTFTEAFF. CDR3 coding DNA: TGTGCCAGCTCACTAGGGACAGGGGGAACTTTCACTGAAGCTTTCTTT.

The chain couples TRBV13 to TRBJ1-3; no firm D call. The CDR3 covers 14 residues. The V gene lost 5 bases and the J gene lost 0 bases, with 8 bases spanning the gap. Germline V gene lookup returns CDR1 PRHDT and CDR2 FYEKMQ (reference sequence). CDR3 amino acids: CASSPPASGNTIYF. DNA of the CDR3: TGTGCCAGCAGCCCCCCGGCCTCTGGAAACACCATATATTTT.

This clone was counted a few times. The chain combines TRBV6-1 with TRBJ1-3; 9 bases match TRBD1. This CDR3 spans 14 amino acids. Looked up from germline, CDR1 is MNHNS and CDR2 is SASEGT. Germline trimming cut 6 bases from V and 8 bases from J; bases unmatched to any gene: 8. CDR3 sequence: CASSRDRGYDTIYF. DNA for the CDR3: TGTGCCAGCAGCCGCGACAGGGGGTACGACACCATATATTTT.

The sample holds one count of this clone. The chain is built from TRBV4-1 and TRBJ1-4; tentatively, D is TRBD1 (6 bases). Germline V lookup: CDR1 MGHRA, CDR2 YSYEKL. V lost 3 bases and J 3 bases, leaving 11 bases between the germline ends. The CDR3 is 15 amino acids. The CDR3 sequence: CASSQFGTSNEKLFF. The CDR3 coding sequence is TGCGCCAGCAGCCAGTTCGGGACATCTAATGAAAAACTGTTTTTT.

The rearrangement uses TRBV2 and TRBJ1-2, with 7 bases matching TRBD1. Germline CDR1 SNHLY, CDR2 FYNNEI. V shed 2 bases and J 3 bases; nucleotides not matched to a gene: 3. This CDR3 spans 14 amino acids. CDR3 DNA sequence: TGTGCCAGCAGTGAAACAGGGGCGGACTATGGCTACACCTTC. It translates to CASSETGADYGYTF.

The CDR3 bases are TGTGCCAGCAGTGAACGGGCCCCTTACAATGAGCAGTTCTTC. It is translated as CASSERAPYNEQFF. This chain links TRBV2 with TRBJ2-1; D is unresolved. Trimming removed 2 bases from V and 4 bases from J, with 9 bases in between. CDR1 and CDR2 from the germline V gene are SNHLY and FYNNEI. The CDR3 covers 14 residues.

This chain uses TRBV4-2 with TRBJ2-3, with D unresolved. The CDR3 totals 14 residues. Per germline, CDR1 LGHNA and CDR2 YNFKEQ. The V and J ends lost 0 bases and 5 bases respectively, with 9 bases between them. The CDR3 loop reads CASSQDNPGDTQYF. As DNA, the CDR3 is TGTGCCAGCAGCCAAGATAATCCGGGAGATACGCAGTATTTT.

The gene calls are TRBV19 and TRBJ1-5; the D gene is possibly TRBD1 (6 bases). Between the trimmed V and J ends, which lost 6 bases and 0 bases, there was a span of 12 bases. Per germline, CDR1 LNHDA and CDR2 SQIVND (reference sequence). The CDR3 has 15 residues. The CDR3: CASSEAGVSNQPQHF. DNA of the CDR3: TGTGCCAGTAGCGAAGCAGGGGTTAGCAATCAGCCCCAGCATTTT.

This chain joins TRBV30 and TRBJ1-1; possible D gene TRBD1, 6 bases. The CDR3 consists of 13 residues. Germline values: CDR1 GTSNPN, CDR2 SVGIG (reference sequence). V lost 4 bases and J lost 11, with 20 bases in between. Here the CDR3 reads CAWMVGGASVAFF. The CDR3 DNA reads TGTGCCTGGATGGTGGGGGGCGCTTCGGTCGCTTTCTTT.

This chain connects TRBV7-9 to TRBJ1-1; D remains ambiguous. Germline V CDR1 and CDR2: SEHNR, FQNEAQ (reference sequence). Trimming stripped 5 bases from V and 7 bases from J, with 11 bases between. This CDR3 contains 12 residues. CDR3 in DNA: TGTGCCAGCAGCCGTATACAAGATGAAGCTTTCTTT. Protein product: CASSRIQDEAFF. The entire variable domain, with the rest obtained from reference TRBV7-9 and TRBJ1-1, is as follows: DTGVSQNPRHKITKRGQNVTFRCDPISEHNRLYWYRQTLGQGPEFLTYFQNEAQLEKSRLLSDRFSAERPKGSFSTLEIQRTEQGDSAMYLCASSRIQDEAFFGQGTRLTVV.

This clone was observed a few times. The chain combines TRBV2 with TRBJ1-2; TRBD1 matches at 9 bases. The CDR3 has 14 amino acids. The germline V gene encodes CDR1 SNHLY and CDR2 FYNNEI. Trimming took 4 bases from V and 4 from J; bases not matched to a gene: 4. This chain's CDR3 is CASSGTGQGYGYTF. The CDR3 nucleotides read TGTGCCAGCAGTGGCACGGGACAGGGCTATGGCTACACCTTC.

The V gene is TRBV5-1, the J gene TRBJ2-1, with 13 positions matching TRBD2. The CDR3 is 16 residues long. The V segment lost 4 bases and the J segment 3 bases; nucleotides outside the gene matches: 4. In germline, CDR1 is SGHRS, CDR2 YFSETQ. CDR3 nucleotides: TGCGCCAGCAGCCCCGGGACTAGCGGGAACTACAATGAGCAGTTCTTC. The encoded protein is CASSPGTSGNYNEQFF.

The V and J genes are TRBV7-8 and TRBJ2-2; TRBD2 aligns across 16 bases. The CDR3 is 19 residues long. Trimming at V came to 0 bases and at J to 4 bases, leaving 5 bases not matched to a gene. Germline CDR1 reads SGHVS; CDR2 reads FQNEAQ. CDR3: CASSLAGLAGGPSTGELFF. The DNA for the CDR3 is TGTGCCAGCAGCTTAGCGGGACTAGCGGGAGGGCCGAGCACCGGGGAGCTGTTTTTT.

This rearrangement joins TRBV12-5 to TRBJ2-3, with TRBD2 as a possible D gene (6 bases). The germline CDR1 and CDR2 sequences are LGHNT and FRNRAP. The CDR3 has 14 amino acids. V lost 5 bases to trimming and J lost 1 base, with 10 bases between them. The CDR3 is CASGRGEGTDTQYF. As DNA, the CDR3 is TGTGCTAGTGGTCGAGGGGAGGGCACAGATACGCAGTATTTT.

This chain links TRBV19 with TRBJ2-3; no firm D call. V lost 3 bases and J 0 bases, leaving 13 bases between the germline ends. Germline V gene data show CDR1 as LNHDA and CDR2 as SQIVND (reference sequence). The CDR3 is made up of 16 amino acids. CDR3 protein: CASSMNWGTSTDTQYF. The CDR3 region has the DNA TGTGCCAGTAGTATGAACTGGGGAACCAGCACAGATACGCAGTATTTT.

The rearrangement links TRBV5-1 to TRBJ2-5, with TRBD2 as a possible D gene (5 bases). Germline-derived CDR1 and CDR2 are SGHRS and YFSETQ. This CDR3 contains 14 residues. With 2 bases removed from V and 2 bases from J, the gap between germline ends came to 10 bases. Here the CDR3 DNA reads TGCGCCAGCAGCTTCTGGACTGGACAAGAGACCCAGTACTTC. Protein sequence: CASSFWTGQETQYF.

J is TRBJ1-3 and V is TRBV9; D might be TRBD1 (5 bases). This CDR3 has 17 amino acids. In germline, CDR1 is SGDLS, CDR2 YYNGEE. Trimming stripped 0 bases from V and 0 bases from J, with 13 bases between. CDR3 region: CASSVGGGTSSGNTIYF. The DNA of the CDR3 is TGTGCCAGCAGCGTAGGAGGAGGGACTAGCTCTGGAAACACCATATATTTT.

This rearrangement joins TRBV9 to TRBJ1-1; possibly TRBD1 for D (6 bases). V lost 0 bases and J lost 0, with 12 bases in between. Germline V gene data show CDR1 as SGDLS and CDR2 as YYNGEE. The CDR3 contains 16 residues. The CDR3 sequence: CASSVEPQGMNTEAFF. CDR3 DNA sequence: TGTGCCAGCAGCGTAGAACCCCAGGGGATGAACACTGAAGCTTTCTTT.

The chain combines TRBV27 with TRBJ2-7; the D call may be TRBD1 or TRBD2 (6 bases each). This CDR3 spans 17 amino acids. Trimming took 4 bases from V and 2 from J, leaving 21 bases between them. Per germline, CDR1 MNHEY and CDR2 SMNVEV (reference sequence). The CDR3 bases are TGTGCCAGCAGTTCAGGGGTCCGGGGGCAGGGGACCTACGAGCAGTACTTC. Protein product: CASSSGVRGQGTYEQYF.

The rearrangement joins TRBV2 to TRBJ2-3; D is unresolved. V dropped 4 bases and J dropped 8 bases, with 19 bases sitting between them. CDR1 SNHLY and CDR2 FYNNEI come from the germline V gene. The CDR3 consists of 15 residues. Written as DNA, the CDR3 is TGTGCCAGCAGTGGAGGTTTTCCACACACCCCTACGCAGTATTTT. This encodes CASSGGFPHTPTQYF.

As regards this clone: One end of the junction is discordant with germline, which a read error may explain. The V gene is TRBV6-5, the J gene TRBJ1-3; no clear D gene. Germline CDR1 is MNHEY and CDR2 is SVGAGI. This CDR3 contains 15 residues. The CDR3 is CASSDSEGSGNTIYF. As DNA, the CDR3 is TGTGCCAGCAGTGACTCGGAGGGCTCTGGAAACACCATATATTTT.

This chain links TRBV7-2 with TRBJ2-7; D gene unclear. The CDR3 consists of 11 residues. Looked up from germline, CDR1 is SGHTA and CDR2 is FQGNSA. V was pared by 3 bases and J by 3 bases, with 3 bases between. The CDR3: CASSFYYEQYF. The CDR3 DNA follows: TGTGCCAGCAGCTTCTACTACGAGCAGTACTTC.

CDR3 in DNA: TGTGCCAGCAGCTTAACTGATCAGCCCCAGCATTTT. Translating gives CASSLTDQPQHF. The chain recombines TRBV7-9 with TRBJ1-5; no definite D call. Germline V CDR1 and CDR2: SEHNR, FQNEAQ (reference sequence). V was pared by 2 bases and J by 5 bases, with 4 bases between. The CDR3 totals 12 residues.